This T cell receptor beta chain came from a study of radiotherapy plus CTLA-4 blockade in lung cancer. On the study more broadly: Objective responses emerged in around a sixth of patients, and around 29% attained disease control.

Sequenced by immunoSEQ multiplex PCR; TCRdb stores in-frame clones only, minus some. The sample holds 30,000 to 45,000 clones, around 77% seen once. Details on this clone: The antigen is undetermined.

Study-wide results and limits: TCR clones originating in tumors grew in number in blood after radiotherapy plus ipilimumab. Response was reportedly best predicted by early blood T cell clone dynamics, with interferon-beta.

Ipilimumab-mediated CTLA-4 blockade plus focal radiation was given to patients having chemo-refractory metastatic non-small-cell lung cancer. Material: peripheral blood, obtained from a patient treated with radiotherapy plus ipilimumab. This TCR derives from a human donor with non-small cell lung cancer who had stable disease on radiotherapy plus ipilimumab.

The CDR3 DNA reads TGTGCCAGCAGCCTTAACTACGAGCAGTACTTC. Its protein product is CASSLNYEQYF. This sequence joins TRBV14 and TRBJ2-7, with unresolved D. Germline V gives CDR1 SGHDN, CDR2 FVKESK. Trimming left V 4 bases short and J 3 bases short, with 4 bases between. This CDR3 spans 11 amino acids.